The following is a TCR beta chain sequence with its context. Its antigen is currently unknown. V shed 4 bases and J 7 bases; nucleotides not matched to a gene: 4. Germline-derived CDR1 and CDR2 are SGHRS and YFSETQ. This CDR3 has 15 amino acids. The data derive from a study of shared clonotypes between healthy human individuals. The overall study: There were three CD4 naive, three CD4 memory, two CD8 naive and one CD8 memory plates per donor.

Study-wide points: Sequencing depth was expected to influence donor clonotype sharing.

A roughly 200 ng quantity of DNA, roughly 32,000 T cell genomes, went into the sorted-subset replicate PCRs. Original processing methods: With immunoSEQ giving junction-only sequences and no quality scores, filtering differed. Some clones are missing from TCRdb's copy, which holds only in-frame ones; the method was immunoSEQ multiplex PCR. D and trimming were read from the DNA, whereas the V and J calls and clone size are those reported in that table. The repertoire holds some 1 million clones, with about three quarters as singletons. This sequence was found in a man between 18 and 29 years old in good health. Sequenced: memory CD4+ T cells sorted from blood. Subset noted: CD45RA-negative fraction. The genes are TRBV5-1 and TRBJ1-6; 11 positions match TRBD1. The CDR3 sequence is CASSKGTGGNSPLHF. The CDR3 region has the DNA TGCGCCAGCAGCAAAGGGACAGGGGGGAATTCACCCCTCCACTTT.